These T cell receptor beta chains were read from a single sample in a study of PD-1 blockade in classical Hodgkin lymphoma. Assay: immunoSEQ multiplex PCR; the TCRdb copy retains only in-frame clones and omits some. This sample has 20,000 to 25,000 clones; 75% to 90% occur once, and the top ten carry about 0.24%. The sample taken for sequencing was CD4+ T cells from blood. The receptors were gathered from a human donor with classical Hodgkin lymphoma. The CDR3 runs from the conserved cysteine through the conserved F or W. Fields, in order: D gene, V gene, J gene, clone size, CDR3 protein, CDR3 DNA. A D gene is named only where the DNA matches it firmly. The size field is filled for only some rows; it gives once, few, many or a size class.

.	TRBV2	TRBJ1-1	.	CASSGPSPGTEAFF	TGTGCCAGCAGTGGCCCTAGTCCAGGCACTGAAGCTTTCTTT
.	TRBV9	TRBJ1-2	.	CASSSRDTSWAGGYTF	TGTGCCAGCAGCTCCCGGGACACTTCCTGGGCGGGAGGCTACACCTTC
.	TRBV5-4	TRBJ1-3	.	CASSSEGPSSGNTIYF	TGTGCCAGCAGCTCCGAAGGACCCAGCTCTGGAAACACCATATATTTT
TRBD2	TRBV6-1	TRBJ2-7	.	CASEGSGRAIYEQYF	TGTGCCAGCGAGGGGAGCGGGAGGGCCATCTACGAGCAGTACTTC
.	TRBV18	TRBJ2-6	.	CASSPLPGPSGANVLTF	TGTGCCAGCTCACCGCTTCCGGGCCCCTCTGGGGCCAACGTCCTGACTTTC
.	TRBV7-2	TRBJ2-5	.	CASSLSHGKETQYF	TGTGCCAGCAGCTTATCTCACGGAAAAGAGACCCAGTACTTC
.	TRBV5-6	TRBJ1-4	few	CASSTGRELFF	TGTGCCAGCAGCACGGGACGAGAACTGTTTTTT
.	TRBV2	TRBJ1-2	.	CASSAAGRIGYTF	TGTGCCAGCAGTGCGGCAGGGAGGATTGGCTACACCTTC
.	TRBV28	TRBJ1-1	.	CASSTLAANTEAFF	TGTGCCAGCAGTACCCTGGCTGCGAACACTGAAGCTTTCTTT
.	TRBV28	TRBJ2-7	.	CASSSGREYEQYF	TGTGCCAGCAGTTCCGGACGTGAATACGAGCAGTACTTC
TRBD1	TRBV9	TRBJ2-7	.	CASSLGQGRNEQYF	TGTGCCAGCAGCCTGGGACAGGGTAGGAACGAGCAGTACTTC
.	TRBV6-1	TRBJ2-5	.	CASSEQGLETQYF	TGTGCCAGCAGTGAGCAGGGGCTGGAGACCCAGTACTTC
.	TRBV5-3	TRBJ1-5	.	CARSRGIGEGGDYQPQHF	TGTGCCAGAAGCCGAGGGATAGGGGAAGGGGGTGATTATCAGCCCCAGCATTTT
TRBD1	TRBV7-8	TRBJ2-3	.	CASSPRQGRSADTQYF	TGTGCCAGCAGCCCCAGACAGGGGCGCTCGGCAGATACGCAGTATTTT
.	TRBV14	TRBJ1-1	.	CASSQGPQVNTEAFF	TGTGCCAGCAGCCAAGGTCCACAGGTGAACACTGAAGCTTTCTTT
.	TRBV5-1	TRBJ2-7	once	CASNPTGLTYEQYF	TGCGCCAGCAACCCAACCGGACTCACATACGAGCAGTACTTC
TRBD2	TRBV6-6	TRBJ2-1	.	CASSLAGGINEQFF	TGTGCCAGCAGTTTAGCGGGAGGGATCAATGAGCAGTTCTTC
.	TRBV27	TRBJ1-1	.	CASSGGRGTEAFF	TGTGCCAGCAGTGGGGGGAGAGGCACTGAAGCTTTCTTT
TRBD1	TRBV10-3	TRBJ1-4	once	CAIRSGTGVEKLFF	TGTGCCATCAGATCCGGGACAGGTGTTGAAAAACTGTTTTTT
.	TRBV6-5	TRBJ1-1	.	CASSYETLQPEAFF	TGTGCCAGCAGTTACGAAACTTTACAGCCTGAAGCTTTCTTT
.	TRBV27	TRBJ2-3	.	CASSFGRPSTDTQYF	TGTGCCAGCAGTTTTGGGCGGCCGAGCACAGATACGCAGTATTTT
.	TRBV6-5	TRBJ1-1	.	CASSSQFEAFF	TGTGCCAGCAGTTCCCAATTCGAAGCTTTCTTT
TRBD2	TRBV9	TRBJ2-1	.	CASSVGAGGEQFF	TGTGCCAGCAGCGTAGGGGCGGGAGGGGAGCAGTTCTTC
.	TRBV29-1	TRBJ2-3	.	CSAYTDTQYF	TGCAGCGCTTACACAGATACGCAGTATTTT
.	TRBV30	TRBJ2-3	.	CAWRAGNTQYF	TGTGCCTGGAGGGCCGGAAATACGCAGTATTTT
.	TRBV5-1	TRBJ2-7	few	CASSQPAGRF	TGCGCCAGCAGCCAACCCGCAGGCCGATTC
TRBD2	TRBV9	TRBJ2-1	.	CASSISGGPGNEQFF	TGTGCCAGCAGCATAAGCGGGGGCCCCGGCAATGAGCAGTTCTTC
TRBD1	TRBV5-6	TRBJ2-3	once	CASSSTDRVATDTQYF	TGTGCCAGCAGCTCGACGGACAGGGTTGCGACAGATACGCAGTATTTT
TRBD1	TRBV15	TRBJ1-1	.	CATSRDRATGKTEAFF	TGTGCCACCAGCAGAGATAGAGCGACAGGGAAGACTGAAGCTTTCTTT
.	TRBV11-3	TRBJ2-7	.	CASSFHREGYEQYF	TGTGCCAGCAGCTTCCACAGGGAAGGGTACGAGCAGTACTTC
TRBD2	TRBV12-5	TRBJ2-1	.	CASLSSGRSYNEQFF	TGTGCTAGTCTTTCTAGCGGGAGGTCCTACAATGAGCAGTTCTTC
.	TRBV9	TRBJ1-1	few	CASSATRQDTEAFF	TGTGCCAGCAGCGCAACACGACAGGACACTGAAGCTTTCTTT
.	TRBV28	TRBJ1-2	.	CASSQDIYYGYTF	TGTGCCAGCAGTCAGGACATCTACTATGGCTACACCTTC
.	TRBV9	TRBJ1-1	.	CASSVAGVGVLNTEAFF	TGTGCCAGCAGCGTAGCTGGAGTTGGCGTCTTGAACACTGAAGCTTTCTTT
.	TRBV29-1	TRBJ2-7	.	CSAEDGSYEQYF	TGCAGCGCCGAGGACGGCTCCTACGAGCAGTACTTC
.	TRBV30	TRBJ2-4	.	CAWRRVELAKNIQYF	TGTGCCTGGAGGAGGGTGGAACTAGCCAAAAACATTCAGTACTTC
TRBD2	TRBV19	TRBJ2-1	.	CASSSGSSYNEQFF	TGTGCCAGTTCTAGCGGGAGCTCCTACAATGAGCAGTTCTTC
.	TRBV27	TRBJ2-7	.	CASMTTYRSQDEQYF	TGTGCCAGCATGACTACTTACCGCAGTCAGGACGAGCAGTACTTC
TRBD1	TRBV6-5	TRBJ2-3	.	CASCRTGGTDTQYF	TGTGCCAGCTGCAGGACAGGGGGCACAGATACGCAGTATTTT
.	TRBV28	TRBJ1-5	once	CASSFSGFNQPQHF	TGTGCCAGCAGTTTCTCAGGGTTCAATCAGCCCCAGCATTTT
.	TRBV11-3	TRBJ2-3	.	CASRAGSTDTQYF	TGTGCCAGCCGGGCAGGTAGTACAGATACGCAGTATTTT
.	TRBV19	TRBJ2-1	.	CASSIYQGGNEQFF	TGTGCCAGTAGTATATATCAGGGAGGCAATGAGCAGTTCTTC
.	TRBV5-1	TRBJ1-1	.	CASSLVWGAEMNTEAFF	TGCGCCAGCAGCTTGGTCTGGGGGGCGGAGATGAACACTGAAGCTTTCTTT
TRBD2	TRBV29-1	TRBJ2-1	.	CSVVQGGGTSGRKHPPRYNEQFF	TGCAGCGTTGTGCAGGGCGGGGGGACTAGCGGGAGGAAACACCCCCCGAGGTACAATGAGCAGTTCTTC
TRBD2	TRBV7-9	TRBJ2-1	.	CASSWPGGTSNNEQFF	TGTGCCAGCAGCTGGCCGGGCGGGACTAGTAACAATGAGCAGTTCTTC
.	TRBV7-9	TRBJ2-7	.	CASSSRSYEQYF	TGTGCCAGCAGCAGCCGGAGCTACGAGCAGTACTTC